The rows below give T cell receptor beta chains drawn from one sample of a study of T-cell memory formation after mild COVID-19. MiXCR was run by TCRdb on the 5' RACE reads, yielding one entry per CDR3 protein. This sample yields under 250,000 distinct CDR3 sequences, of which 15% to 17% are seen a single time; more than 2% belongs to the top ten. Input material: PBMCs or a T cell subset sorted from them (not recorded which). The receptors were sampled from an adult woman who had mild COVID-19 (a few samples of this study predate the infection). Cell type and time point are not known. Both conserved end residues are part of each CDR3. D genes are given only for firm matches. A row's size may be missing; if present it is once, few, many or a size class.

D gene	clone size	V gene	J gene	CDR3 protein	CDR3 DNA
TRBD1	.	TRBV6-1	TRBJ2-2	CASQRDSINTGELFF	TGTGCCAGCCAGAGGGACAGCATAAACACCGGGGAGCTGTTTTTT
TRBD2	.	TRBV10-3	TRBJ2-1	CAISGGTSGYNEQFF	TGTGCCATCAGTGGGGGGACTAGCGGCTACAATGAGCAGTTCTTC
.	.	TRBV12-3/TRBV12-4	TRBJ2-2	CASSFPGGTHNTGELFF	TGTGCCAGCAGTTTTCCCGGCGGGACACATAACACCGGGGAGCTGTTTTTT
.	few	TRBV27	TRBJ2-5	CASSGIGETQYF	TGTGCCAGCAGTGGAATAGGAGAGACCCAGTACTTC
TRBD2	.	TRBV20-1	TRBJ2-1	CSARVASGSNEQFF	TGCAGTGCTAGAGTGGCTAGCGGGAGCAATGAGCAGTTCTTC
TRBD1	few	TRBV5-1	TRBJ2-7	CASSLDSGTGLYEQYF	TGCGCCAGCAGCTTGGATTCCGGGACAGGGCTATACGAGCAGTACTTC
.	few	TRBV4-2	TRBJ2-5	CASSRTRQSQETQYF	TGTGCCAGCAGCCGAACCCGACAGTCTCAAGAGACCCAGTACTTC
TRBD1	.	TRBV27	TRBJ1-1	CASSPQGGGNTEAFF	TGTGCCAGCAGTCCCCAGGGGGGGGGGAACACTGAAGCTTTCTTT
TRBD2	many	TRBV7-9	TRBJ2-3	CASSRLADTDTQYF	TGTGCCAGCAGCCGACTAGCGGACACAGATACGCAGTATTTT
TRBD1	.	TRBV7-2	TRBJ1-1	CASSLGRQGDTEAFF	TGTGCCAGCAGCTTAGGGCGACAGGGTGACACTGAAGCTTTCTTT
.	.	TRBV5-1	TRBJ2-5	CASSLRTGRGETQYF	TGCGCCAGCAGCTTGAGGACAGGGAGGGGGGAGACCCAGTACTTC
TRBD1	.	TRBV5-5	TRBJ2-4	CASSLDRGKNIQYF	TGTGCCAGCAGCTTGGACAGGGGCAAAAACATTCAGTACTTC
TRBD2	.	TRBV5-1	TRBJ2-1	CASSLALLADNNEQFF	TGCGCCAGCAGCTTGGCCCTACTAGCGGACAACAATGAGCAGTTCTTC
TRBD2	.	TRBV4-3	TRBJ2-3	CASSQGTSGADTQYF	TGCGCCAGCAGCCAAGGTACTAGCGGAGCAGATACGCAGTATTTT
.	.	TRBV5-1	TRBJ2-5	CASSTGRAQETQYF	TGCGCCAGCAGCACGGGCCGGGCTCAAGAGACCCAGTACTTC
.	.	TRBV19	TRBJ1-2	CASSIAGIHGDYGYTF	TGTGCCAGTAGTATAGCGGGCATCCACGGGGACTATGGCTACACCTTC
TRBD2	.	TRBV5-1	TRBJ2-7	CASSLLAGGREQYF	TGCGCCAGCAGCTTACTAGCGGGAGGGCGAGAGCAGTACTTC
TRBD2	few	TRBV6-6	TRBJ2-3	CASRRLAGGPDTQYF	TGTGCCAGCAGAAGACTAGCGGGGGGACCAGATACGCAGTATTTT
TRBD2	few	TRBV4-2	TRBJ2-3	CASSQVVSGGDTQYF	TGTGCCAGCAGCCAAGTAGTTAGCGGGGGAGATACGCAGTATTTT
.	.	TRBV20-1	TRBJ2-7	CSARDGQGGDEQYF	TGCAGTGCTAGAGACGGTCAGGGTGGCGACGAGCAGTACTTC
TRBD1	few	TRBV5-1	TRBJ2-7	CASSPGQAAYEQYF	TGCGCCAGCAGCCCGGGACAGGCTGCCTACGAGCAGTACTTC
TRBD2	few	TRBV7-6	TRBJ2-1	CASSLSGLAGPYNEQFF	TGTGCCAGCAGCTTATCTGGACTAGCGGGACCCTACAATGAGCAGTTCTTC
.	few	TRBV18	TRBJ1-5	CASSPGGVGGPQHF	TGTGCCAGCTCACCGGGCGGGGTTGGTGGACCCCAGCATTTT
TRBD1	.	TRBV12-3/TRBV12-4	TRBJ2-7	CASRQGAYEQYF	TGTGCCAGCAGACAGGGGGCCTACGAGCAGTACTTC
.	.	TRBV29-1	TRBJ1-1	CSVGAGAFRAFF	TGCAGCGTGGGGGCAGGGGCCTTTAGAGCTTTCTTT
.	.	TRBV5-1	TRBJ2-2	CASSGGRAGELFF	TGCGCCAGCTCCGGAGGGCGGGCCGGGGAGCTGTTTTTT
.	few	TRBV5-4	TRBJ2-7	CASGTDGLYEQYF	TGTGCCAGCGGGACTGATGGCCTCTACGAGCAGTACTTC
.	few	TRBV2	TRBJ2-7	CASVRQADDEQYF	TGTGCCAGCGTAAGACAGGCCGACGACGAGCAGTACTTC
.	few	TRBV5-1	TRBJ2-1	CASSGVGSYNEQFF	TGCGCCAGCAGCGGGGTTGGGTCCTACAATGAGCAGTTCTTC
.	.	TRBV19	TRBJ1-5	CASSIDLGTGNQPQHF	TGTGCCAGTAGTATAGATCTGGGGACGGGCAATCAGCCCCAGCATTTT
.	.	TRBV24-1	TRBJ1-5	CATSTQGNQPQHF	TGTGCCACCAGTACCCAGGGGAATCAGCCCCAGCATTTT
.	few	TRBV11-3	TRBJ2-3	CASSHTGHGSRNTQYF	TGTGCCAGCAGCCATACGGGTCACGGGAGCAGGAATACGCAGTATTTT
.	.	TRBV12-3/TRBV12-4	TRBJ1-5	CASSLSPDQPQHF	TGTGCCAGCAGCCTATCACCTGATCAGCCCCAGCATTTT
TRBD1	.	TRBV6-5	TRBJ2-7	CASSRPGQGSHEQYF	TGTGCCAGCAGCCGACCGGGACAGGGGTCCCACGAGCAGTACTTC
TRBD1	many	TRBV29-1	TRBJ2-3	CSVLSGTGGLDTQYF	TGCAGCGTTCTATCCGGGACAGGGGGATTAGATACGCAGTATTTT
.	few	TRBV9	TRBJ2-2	CASSASGTPNTGELFF	TGTGCCAGCAGCGCCTCCGGGACACCGAACACCGGGGAGCTGTTTTTT
.	few	TRBV20-1	TRBJ2-7	CSARVVSYEQYF	TGCAGTGCTAGAGTGGTCTCCTACGAGCAGTACTTC
.	.	TRBV5-6	TRBJ1-1	CASSLEQLTEAFF	TGTGCCAGCAGCTTGGAACAGCTCACTGAAGCTTTCTTT
.	.	TRBV27	TRBJ1-2	CASSYTVNYGYTF	TGTGCCAGCAGTTACACAGTTAACTATGGCTACACCTTC
.	few	TRBV6-1	TRBJ2-3	CASNRVRNTQYF	TGTGCCAGCAACAGGGTGAGGAATACGCAGTATTTT
.	.	TRBV6-1	TRBJ2-7	CASKLGASYEQYF	TGTGCCTCTAAGTTAGGAGCTTCCTACGAGCAGTACTTC
.	.	TRBV20-1	TRBJ2-1	CSAKDLDNEQFF	TGCAGTGCGAAGGATTTGGACAATGAGCAGTTCTTC
.	.	TRBV5-1	TRBJ2-5	CASLSGAEETQYF	TGCGCCAGCCTTAGCGGTGCCGAGGAGACCCAGTACTTC
.	.	TRBV7-2	TRBJ1-5	CASSPFNSNQPQHF	TGTGCCAGCAGCCCGTTCAATAGCAATCAGCCCCAGCATTTT
.	few	TRBV5-1	TRBJ1-2	CASSSRDTDGKDGYTF	TGCGCCAGCAGCTCACGGGACACAGACGGGAAGGATGGCTACACCTTC
.	.	TRBV15	TRBJ2-3	CATRERGGTDTQYF	TGTGCCACCAGGGAGAGGGGGGGCACAGATACGCAGTATTTT
TRBD2	many	TRBV5-1	TRBJ2-3	CASSPQPGLGVDTQYF	TGCGCCAGCAGCCCCCAACCGGGACTAGGGGTAGATACGCAGTATTTT
.	.	TRBV7-9	TRBJ1-2	CASTFIRAGDFKYGYTF	TGTGCCAGCACCTTTATCAGGGCCGGTGACTTTAAGTATGGCTACACCTTC
.	.	TRBV9	TRBJ2-6	CASSVLDGSSGANVLTF	TGTGCCAGCAGCGTTTTGGACGGCTCCTCTGGGGCCAACGTCCTGACTTTC